A selection of T cell receptor beta chains follows, all from one sample in a study of graft-versus-host responses after intestinal transplantation. These receptors have no identified antigens. Assay used: immunoSEQ multiplex PCR; TCRdb lists only in-frame clones, some missing. The sample lists about 120,000 clones, 90% to 95% occurring once. The starting material was unstimulated CD8+ T cells sorted from spleen or lymph node cells, obtained before intestinal transplant. Source of these receptors: a human donor who received an intestinal transplant. Each CDR3 is given with its conserved first and last residue. Fields, in order: clone size, D gene, J gene, V gene, CDR3 protein, CDR3 DNA. D genes are given only for firm matches. Size is omitted from some rows. Given values are once, few, many or a class for expanded clones.

once . TRBJ2-3 TRBV18 CASSPHPVTDTQYF TGTGCCAGCTCACCACACCCTGTCACAGATACGCAGTATTTT
. . TRBJ1-4 TRBV7-6 CASSSVVSEKLFF TGTGCCAGCAGCTCAGTCGTCTCGGAAAAACTGTTTTTT
. TRBD1 TRBJ2-1 TRBV25-1 CASSSPGQGGEQFF TGTGCCAGCAGTAGTCCGGGACAGGGGGGAGAGCAGTTCTTC
. . TRBJ2-1 TRBV28 CASSLGFDEQFF TGTGCCAGCAGTTTAGGCTTCGATGAGCAGTTCTTC
. TRBD2 TRBJ2-1 TRBV18 CASSPLGTRTNNEQFF TGTGCCAGCTCACCTCTTGGGACTAGAACAAACAATGAGCAGTTCTTC
. TRBD1 TRBJ1-5 TRBV5-6 CASSLDRGQPQHF TGTGCCAGCAGCTTAGACAGGGGTCAGCCCCAGCATTTT
. TRBD2 TRBJ2-1 TRBV28 CASSLGGYNEQFF TGTGCCAGCAGTTTGGGAGGGTACAATGAGCAGTTCTTC
. . TRBJ2-5 TRBV19 CASSTRDLETQYF TGTGCCAGTAGTACCAGGGATCTCGAGACCCAGTACTTC
. . TRBJ2-3 TRBV27 CASSFGRTDTQYF TGTGCCAGCAGTTTTGGGAGAACAGATACGCAGTATTTT
. . TRBJ1-1 TRBV4-2 CASSQGTSREAFF TGTGCCAGCAGCCAAGGAACATCGAGAGAAGCTTTCTTT
. . TRBJ2-7 TRBV29-1 CSGVDSPAYEQYF TGCAGCGGAGTTGACTCCCCAGCCTACGAGCAGTACTTC
once . TRBJ1-1 TRBV30 CAWEAHKTNTEAFF TGTGCCTGGGAAGCGCATAAGACGAACACTGAAGCTTTCTTT
. . TRBJ1-1 TRBV10-3 CAISEGGGTEAFF TGTGCCATCAGTGAGGGTGGAGGCACTGAAGCTTTCTTT
. . TRBJ2-6 TRBV11-3 CASSPPRRWANVLTF TGTGCCAGCAGCCCCCCCAGGCGCTGGGCCAACGTCCTGACTTTC
once . TRBJ2-2 TRBV28 CASEPGSNTGELFF TGTGCCAGCGAGCCGGGATCGAACACCGGGGAGCTGTTTTTT
. . TRBJ1-1 TRBV21-1 CASSKLQVMNTEAFF TGTGCCAGCAGCAAGCTTCAGGTAATGAACACTGAAGCTTTCTTT
. . TRBJ2-1 TRBV6-5 CASSSLLAEYNEQFF TGTGCCAGCAGTTCCCTCCTGGCTGAATACAATGAGCAGTTCTTC
. TRBD2 TRBJ2-1 TRBV10-3 CAIRAGGPENEQFF TGTGCAATAAGGGCGGGAGGGCCAGAAAATGAGCAGTTCTTC
. . TRBJ2-7 TRBV4-1 CASSQVKGPFYEQYF TGCGCCAGCAGCCAAGTGAAGGGGCCTTTCTACGAGCAGTACTTC
. . TRBJ1-5 TRBV7-2 CASSPGPGNQPQHF TGTGCCAGCAGCCCCGGACCTGGGAATCAGCCCCAGCATTTT
. TRBD2 TRBJ2-1 TRBV4-3 CASSHGSRSAGGKIYNEQFF TGCGCCAGCAGCCACGGCTCGCGGTCAGCGGGAGGGAAAATTTACAATGAGCAGTTCTTC
. . TRBJ2-1 TRBV7-2 CASSPRGRGRNEQFF TGTGCCAGCAGCCCCCGGGGGCGGGGGCGGAATGAGCAGTTCTTC
. . TRBJ2-7 TRBV27 CASSLQLQGSYEQYF TGTGCCAGCAGTTTACAGCTGCAGGGCTCCTACGAGCAGTACTTC
. . TRBJ2-7 TRBV28 CASSFQGISYEQYF TGTGCCAGCAGTTTTCAGGGAATCTCCTACGAGCAGTACTTC